Shown below are 6 T cell receptor beta chains from a single sample sequenced in a study of CD8+ T cells in alopecia areata. The sequencing template was cDNA reverse transcribed from extracted RNA. TCRdb's table, derived via immunoSEQ multiplex PCR, lists solely in-frame clones and lacks some. The sample gives over 150,000 clones, about three fifths of which show up once; around 13% is in the top ten. Sample treatment: oral pan-JAK inhibitor, 5-10 mg twice daily. This material consisted of CD8+ T cells sorted from blood, taken at week 24, from a patient treated with tofacitinib. The receptors come from a human donor with alopecia areata.

A remark on this clone: Other DNA variants within this sample encode the same CDR3. The rearrangement joins TRBV29-1 to TRBJ2-7; 11 bases fit TRBD1. CDR1 and CDR2 (germline): SQVTM, ANQGSEA. The CDR3 runs 13 residues. The trim removed 4 bases at V and 4 bases at J, leaving 3 bases unmatched. The CDR3 coding sequence is TGCAGCGTTGTGGGGACAGGGGGGTACGAGCAGTACTTC. It is translated as CSVVGTGGYEQYF.

This clone occurred a few times. The gene calls are TRBV11-2 and TRBJ2-4; D might be TRBD1 or TRBD2, each matching 5 bases. CDR3 length: 15 residues. In germline, CDR1 is SGHAT, CDR2 FQNNGV. The germline V and J ends were trimmed by 5 bases and 3 bases, with 14 bases remaining between them. CDR3 region: CASSHSGTGKNIQYF. CDR3 nucleotides: TGTGCCAGCAGCCACTCCGGGACGGGCAAAAACATTCAGTACTTC.

The gene calls are TRBV18 and TRBJ2-7; 7 bases align to TRBD1. The germline gives CDR1 KGHSH, CDR2 LQKENI. Trimming removed 3 bases from V and 2 bases from J; junction bases left unmatched: 13. The CDR3 runs 17 residues. This CDR3 is CASSPKLNPRGPYEQYF. The CDR3 DNA reads TGTGCCAGCTCACCCAAATTGAACCCGAGGGGGCCCTACGAGCAGTACTTC.

The CDR3 DNA is TGTGCCAGTAGTCTGGACAGAAAAGAGACCCAGTACTTC. Its protein product is CASSLDRKETQYF. The chain recombines TRBV19 with TRBJ2-5, with D tentatively TRBD1 (6 bases). Looked up from germline, CDR1 is LNHDA and CDR2 is SQIVND (reference sequence). The CDR3 contains 13 residues. Deletions cut 5 bases from V and 3 bases from J, with 10 bases between.

The chain has TRBV7-2 and TRBJ1-2; D is ambiguous. The CDR3 length is 15 residues. Trimming removed 1 base at V and 1 base at J, with 10 bases between. In germline, CDR1 is SGHTA, CDR2 FQGNSA. The CDR3 DNA sequence: TGTGCCAGCAGCTTAGAGCCCAGGAGTAACTATGGCTACACCTTC. As protein: CASSLEPRSNYGYTF.

The CDR3 region is CASTNSGGTEAFF. The CDR3 DNA sequence: TGTGCCAGCACCAACTCGGGTGGCACTGAAGCTTTCTTT. The V call is TRBV2, the J call TRBJ1-1; unclear D gene. This CDR3 has 13 residues. Trimming cost V 7 bases and J 4 bases, with 13 bases left between them. Germline lookup yields CDR1 SNHLY and CDR2 FYNNEI.